These T cell receptor beta chains were read from a single sample in a study of OX40 agonist ivuxolimab in advanced cancers. This table comes from immunoSEQ multiplex PCR, and its TCRdb copy is limited to in-frame clones, with some not included. Of tens of thousands of clones detected, around four fifths appear once; the ten largest clones hold around 1.5%. Sequenced here: CD4+ or CD8+ T cells sorted from blood, sampled in a trial of the OX40 agonist ivuxolimab. Receptor source: an adult with an advanced solid tumor such as melanoma, head and neck, liver or kidney cancer. Each CDR3 is given with its conserved first and last residue. D genes are given only for firm matches. The listing skips clone size in some rows; elsewhere it reads once, few, many or a size class.

d_gene,v_gene,len,j_gene,abundance,CDR3aa,CDR3nt
NA,TRBV19,14,TRBJ2-5,NA,CASSGRPPEETQYF,TGTGCCAGTAGTGGGCGTCCACCGGAGGAGACCCAGTACTTC
NA,TRBV7-3,14,TRBJ2-3,NA,CASSRGSLTDTQYF,TGTGCCAGCAGCCGTGGATCCCTCACAGATACGCAGTATTTT
TRBD1,TRBV28,14,TRBJ1-5,NA,CASKQGASNQPQHF,TGTGCCAGCAAACAGGGGGCGAGCAATCAGCCCCAGCATTTT
NA,TRBV5-1,15,TRBJ2-1,NA,CASSSLTDNYNEQFF,TGCGCCAGCAGCAGTTTGACAGACAATTACAATGAGCAGTTCTTC
NA,TRBV28,13,TRBJ1-2,NA,CASSSQGVYGYTF,TGTGCCAGCAGTTCCCAGGGAGTCTATGGCTACACCTTC
TRBD2,TRBV27,16,TRBJ2-5,NA,CASKPPSASGGETQYF,TGTGCCAGCAAACCCCCCTCGGCTAGCGGGGGAGAGACCCAGTACTTC
TRBD1,TRBV6-1,14,TRBJ2-7,NA,CASRPDRSSYEQYF,TGTGCCAGCAGACCGGACAGGAGCTCCTACGAGCAGTACTTC
TRBD2,TRBV18,16,TRBJ2-3,once,CASSPGTSGGQDTQYF,TGTGCCAGCTCACCCGGGACTAGCGGGGGTCAAGATACGCAGTATTTT
TRBD1,TRBV5-1,14,TRBJ2-3,NA,CASSLDTGEDTQYF,TGCGCCAGCAGCTTGGATACAGGGGAGGATACGCAGTATTTT
NA,TRBV2,14,TRBJ2-7,NA,CASSESYRIYEQYF,TGTGCCAGCAGTGAAAGTTATCGGATATACGAGCAGTACTTC
NA,TRBV2,16,TRBJ1-3,NA,CASSGTTPGSGNTIYF,TGTGCCAGCAGCGGGACAACACCTGGCTCTGGAAACACCATATATTTT
NA,TRBV7-2,15,TRBJ1-2,NA,CASSQAQGKNYGYTF,TGTGCCAGCAGCCAGGCACAGGGAAAGAACTATGGCTACACCTTC
TRBD1,TRBV9,16,TRBJ2-5,NA,CASSVGTGIREETQYF,TGTGCCAGCAGCGTAGGGACAGGGATAAGAGAAGAGACCCAGTACTTC
TRBD1,TRBV7-7,13,TRBJ2-7,few,CASSEDRDSEQYF,TGTGCCAGCAGCGAAGACAGGGATTCCGAGCAGTACTTC
TRBD1,TRBV7-3,14,TRBJ2-1,NA,CASSPWDRGHEQFF,TGTGCCAGCAGCCCGTGGGACAGGGGTCATGAGCAGTTCTTC
TRBD2,TRBV13,16,TRBJ2-3,once,CASSRIRGVGTDTQYF,TGTGCCAGCAGCCGCATACGGGGGGTGGGCACAGATACGCAGTATTTT
NA,TRBV11-2,14,TRBJ2-5,NA,CASRIHTMGETQYF,TGTGCCAGCAGGATACATACGATGGGAGAGACCCAGTACTTC
TRBD1,TRBV11-3,17,TRBJ2-1,NA,CASSLTFTGGRYNEQFF,TGTGCCAGCAGCTTAACGTTCACAGGGGGCAGGTACAATGAGCAGTTCTTC
NA,TRBV5-1,16,TRBJ1-3,NA,CASSFEGNRVGNTIYF,TGCGCCAGCAGCTTTGAAGGGAACAGGGTTGGAAACACCATATATTTT
NA,TRBV12-5,15,TRBJ1-1,NA,CASGLQYGEGTEAFF,TGTGCTAGTGGACTCCAATACGGGGAGGGTACTGAAGCTTTCTTT
TRBD1,TRBV19,14,TRBJ1-2,NA,CASSEDRGHYGYTF,TGTGCCAGTAGTGAGGACAGGGGACACTATGGCTACACCTTC
TRBD2,TRBV4-1,15,TRBJ2-7,NA,CASSQVGGGSYEQYF,TGCGCCAGCAGCCAGGTGGGGGGAGGGTCCTACGAGCAGTACTTC
TRBD2,TRBV11-3,13,TRBJ2-2,NA,CASKAGGAGELFF,TGTGCCAGCAAAGCGGGGGGAGCGGGGGAGCTGTTTTTT
NA,TRBV11-2,13,TRBJ1-1,NA,CASSLEVNTEAFF,TGTGCCAGCAGCTTAGAGGTGAACACTGAAGCTTTCTTT
TRBD1,TRBV18,14,TRBJ1-2,few,CASSRGRGQDGYTF,TGTGCCAGCTCACGTGGCAGGGGACAGGATGGCTACACCTTC
NA,TRBV13,13,TRBJ2-5,once,CASSKQGWETQYF,TGTGCCAGCAGCAAACAGGGTTGGGAGACCCAGTACTTC
TRBD1,TRBV13,13,TRBJ2-5,NA,CASSLGQPQTQYF,TGTGCCAGCAGCCTGGGACAGCCTCAGACCCAGTACTTC
TRBD2,TRBV11-3,17,TRBJ2-2,NA,CASSSRTSGGLTGELFF,TGTGCCAGCAGCTCACGGACTAGCGGGGGGTTAACCGGGGAGCTGTTTTTT
NA,TRBV2,12,TRBJ2-1,NA,CASSPREGEQFF,TGTGCCAGCAGTCCGAGGGAAGGAGAGCAGTTCTTC
NA,TRBV18,12,TRBJ2-3,NA,CASSLGPNTQYF,TGTGCCAGCTCCCTGGGCCCAAATACGCAGTATTTT
NA,TRBV7-5,18,TRBJ2-3,NA,CVRSLIVLGHGRTDTQYF,TGTGTCAGAAGCTTAATCGTTTTGGGCCATGGCCGAACAGATACGCAGTATTTT
NA,TRBV28,15,TRBJ1-2,NA,CASSLDSRINSGYTF,TGTGCCAGCAGTTTAGATTCCCGCATTAACAGTGGCTACACCTTC
NA,TRBV2,16,TRBJ2-1,NA,CASRRGGTKSYNEQFF,TGTGCCAGCAGGAGAGGCGGGACAAAATCCTACAATGAGCAGTTCTTC
NA,TRBV7-2,15,TRBJ2-7,once,CASSLATSTGYEQYF,TGTGCCAGCAGCTTAGCGACGTCTACAGGCTACGAGCAGTACTTC
NA,TRBV6-1,17,TRBJ1-6,NA,CASSERSHYSYNSPLHF,TGTGCCAGCAGTGAAAGGTCTCACTACTCCTATAATTCACCCCTCCACTTT
TRBD2,TRBV7-7,16,TRBJ2-2,NA,CASSPRVSGVTGELFF,TGTGCCAGCAGCCCTCGGGTTAGCGGGGTAACCGGGGAGCTGTTTTTT
NA,TRBV7-2,13,TRBJ2-1,NA,CASSMAVYNEQFF,TGTGCCAGCAGCATGGCCGTTTACAATGAGCAGTTCTTC
NA,TRBV5-1,16,TRBJ2-3,NA,CASSLEITRNTDTQYF,TGCGCCAGCAGCTTGGAAATCACCAGGAACACAGATACGCAGTATTTT
NA,TRBV19,19,TRBJ1-1,few,CASSLAGASSTVMNTEAFF,TGTGCCAGTAGTTTGGCAGGGGCGTCCTCAACGGTCATGAACACTGAAGCTTTCTTT
NA,TRBV6-6,16,TRBJ2-5,NA,CASSPNPGDGQETQYF,TGTGCCAGCAGTCCCAATCCGGGAGATGGGCAAGAGACCCAGTACTTC
TRBD1,TRBV2,18,TRBJ2-7,NA,CASTIDRGGPLSSYEQYF,TGTGCCAGCACCATAGACAGGGGGGGACCTCTCTCGTCCTACGAGCAGTACTTC
NA,TRBV7-9,16,TRBJ1-3,NA,CASSLGGRVGGHTIYF,TGTGCCAGCAGCTTAGGGGGCAGGGTTGGTGGACACACCATATATTTT
TRBD1,TRBV10-3,14,TRBJ1-2,NA,CAISPGQGNWGYTF,TGTGCCATCAGTCCGGGACAGGGGAATTGGGGCTACACCTTC
NA,TRBV2,17,TRBJ2-1,NA,CASRGFVVGAPYNEQFF,TGTGCCAGCAGGGGATTTGTCGTTGGGGCGCCCTACAATGAGCAGTTCTTC
NA,TRBV2,14,TRBJ2-3,once,CASSEPESTDTQYF,TGTGCCAGCAGTGAGCCTGAGAGCACAGATACGCAGTATTTT
NA,TRBV2,14,TRBJ2-5,NA,CASNSNMAEETQYF,TGTGCCAGCAACTCCAACATGGCGGAGGAGACCCAGTACTTC
NA,TRBV11-2,14,TRBJ2-5,NA,CASSLERTQETQYF,TGTGCCAGCAGCTTAGAGAGGACACAAGAGACCCAGTACTTC
TRBD2,TRBV5-6,13,TRBJ2-5,NA,CASSLKGGETQYF,TGTGCCAGCAGCTTGAAGGGAGGGGAGACCCAGTACTTC
TRBD2,TRBV5-6,15,TRBJ2-7,NA,CASSQRQGAGGEQYF,TGTGCCAGCAGCCAGCGTCAGGGCGCGGGGGGGGAGCAGTACTTC
NA,TRBV18,14,TRBJ1-1,NA,CASSPKGMGTEAFF,TGTGCCAGCTCACCCAAGGGAATGGGCACTGAAGCTTTCTTT
NA,TRBV19,15,TRBJ2-2,NA,CASSIGATGIGELFF,TGTGCCAGTAGTATTGGGGCCACCGGTATCGGGGAGCTGTTTTTT
NA,TRBV9,15,TRBJ1-3,NA,CASSVFSSSGNTIYF,TGTGCCAGCAGCGTTTTTTCTAGCTCAGGAAACACCATATATTTT
NA,TRBV4-2,14,TRBJ2-2,NA,CASSQSWDQGELFF,TGTGCCAGCAGCCAATCCTGGGACCAAGGGGAGCTGTTTTTT
TRBD1,TRBV4-2,14,TRBJ1-1,NA,CASSQDEDRGRAFF,TGTGCCAGCAGCCAAGATGAAGACAGGGGGAGGGCTTTCTTT
NA,TRBV4-1,14,TRBJ2-7,NA,CASSQGSRAYEQYF,TGCGCCAGCAGCCAAGGTAGCAGGGCCTACGAGCAGTACTTC